These 24 T cell receptor beta chains came from one sample sequenced in a study of tumour-infiltrating T cells in Burkitt lymphoma. Here immunoSEQ multiplex PCR was the method, and the copy in TCRdb shows in-frame clones only, minus some. The sample comprises some 1,200 clones, 12% of which are singletons, and roughly a quarter rests with the top ten. The sample consisted of tumor tissue. Source of these receptors: a human donor with Burkitt lymphoma.

This clone has just a few counts. The chain joins TRBV19 to TRBJ1-5; D is perhaps TRBD1 (5 bases). Looked up from germline, CDR1 is LNHDA and CDR2 is SQIVND (reference sequence). The CDR3 consists of 15 residues. Trimming shortened V by 6 bases and J by 0 bases, and 12 bases separated the two germline ends. Here the CDR3 DNA reads TGTGCCAGTAGATCCCCAAGGGGTAGCAATCAGCCCCAGCATTTT. Translating it yields CASRSPRGSNQPQHF.

In its sample, this clone was seen a few times. V gene TRBV7-9 combines with J gene TRBJ1-1; D is unclear. The germline V and J ends were trimmed by 4 bases and 0 bases, with 6 bases remaining between them. The germline V gene encodes CDR1 SEHNR and CDR2 FQNEAQ (reference sequence). The CDR3 is made up of 13 amino acids. DNA for the CDR3: TGTGCCAGCAGCTATAGTCTGAACACTGAAGCTTTCTTT. Translating gives CASSYSLNTEAFF.

The chain couples TRBV30 to TRBJ1-5; TRBD1 matches at 9 bases. V was clipped by 2 bases and J by 4 bases; unmatched bases: 3. Germline CDR1 reads GTSNPN; CDR2 reads SVGIG (reference sequence). The CDR3 has 14 amino acids. The chain's CDR3 is CAWSPGQGNQPQHF. The CDR3, as DNA: TGTGCCTGGAGTCCGGGACAGGGAAATCAGCCCCAGCATTTT.

The V gene is TRBV9, the J gene TRBJ1-1; TRBD1 might be the D (6 bases). The CDR3 runs to 16 residues. The germline V gene encodes CDR1 SGDLS and CDR2 YYNGEE. Trimming removed 0 bases at V and 10 bases at J, with 22 bases between. The CDR3: CASSVGRGTLNAPAFF. Here the CDR3 DNA reads TGTGCCAGCAGCGTAGGTCGGGGGACACTAAACGCCCCAGCTTTCTTT.

Within the sample, this clone is large. This chain uses TRBV4-2 with TRBJ1-6; D possibly corresponds to TRBD1 (6 bases). Trimming cost V 4 bases and J 7 bases, with 14 bases left between them. This CDR3 is 15 amino acids long. Germline CDR1 is LGHNA and CDR2 is YNFKEQ. In DNA form, the CDR3 reads TGTGCCAGCAGCCCCCTACGGGGGGGCAATTCACCCCTCCACTTT. This encodes CASSPLRGGNSPLHF.

This clone was detected a few times. The J gene is TRBJ2-7, the V gene TRBV11-2; D remains unclear. V gave up 8 bases and J gave up 0 bases, with 17 bases separating them. Germline V CDR1 and CDR2: SGHAT, FQNNGV. There are 15 residues in the CDR3. CDR3 in DNA: TGTGCCAGCCTCTTCGGTGGTGAGAGCTCCTACGAGCAGTACTTC. Its protein is CASLFGGESSYEQYF.

The rearrangement uses TRBV2 and TRBJ2-7; possibly TRBD1 or TRBD2 for D (5 bases each). The CDR3 contains 18 residues. Per the germline V gene, CDR1 is SNHLY and CDR2 is FYNNEI. V gave up 7 bases and J gave up 0 bases, with 25 bases separating them. CDR3 residues: CASTVLGRPDYSSYEQYV. Here the CDR3 DNA reads TGTGCCAGCACCGTTCTGGGACGGCCTGATTATAGCTCCTACGAGCAGTACGTC.

This clone was seen more than once but under ten times. The same CDR3 can be traced to other DNA sequences in this sample. The chain uses TRBV14 and TRBJ2-7; the match to TRBD1 covers 9 bases. This CDR3 has 18 residues. Germline-derived CDR1 and CDR2 are SGHDN and FVKESK. The trim removed 0 bases at V and 4 bases at J, leaving 13 bases unmatched. The chain's CDR3 is CASSQEEAPGTGTYEQYF. DNA for the CDR3: TGTGCCAGCAGCCAAGAAGAAGCCCCCGGGACAGGGACGTACGAGCAGTACTTC.

J is TRBJ2-5 and V is TRBV19; 9 bases match TRBD1. The CDR3 totals 15 residues. J was trimmed by 5 bases and V by 1 base; bases with no gene match: 5. Germline loops: CDR1 LNHDA, CDR2 SQIVND (reference sequence). In nucleotides, the CDR3 is TGTGCCAGTAGTATAGTGGACAGGGGATGGGAGACCCAGTACTTC. As protein: CASSIVDRGWETQYF.

V gene TRBV10-3 combines with J gene TRBJ1-1; TRBD1 might be the D (6 bases). Germline V gives CDR1 ENHRY, CDR2 SYGVKD. CDR3 size: 15 residues. Trimming shortened V by 0 bases and J by 1 base, and 9 bases separated the two germline ends. The CDR3 DNA follows: TGTGCCATCAGTGAGTCGGGGGCGCGGAACACTGAAGCTTTCTTT. Its protein product is CAISESGARNTEAFF.

The chain links TRBV4-1 to TRBJ2-5; 8 bases fit TRBD1. V was pared by 4 bases and J by 2 bases, with 6 bases of the junction left unmatched. Germline V gene lookup returns CDR1 MGHRA and CDR2 YSYEKL. The CDR3 runs 15 residues. CDR3 sequence: CASSLLGQGQETQYF. For the CDR3, the DNA is TGCGCCAGCAGCCTCCTTGGACAGGGTCAAGAGACCCAGTACTTC.

The V gene is TRBV11-2, the J gene TRBJ2-2; weak D call: TRBD2 (6 bases). Trimming left V 3 bases short and J 2 bases short, with 7 bases between. Germline V gene sequence: CDR1 SGHAT, CDR2 FQNNGV. The CDR3 runs to 14 residues. CDR3 residues: CASSFGLNTGELFF. The DNA for the CDR3 is TGTGCCAGCAGCTTTGGACTAAACACCGGGGAGCTGTTTTTT. The full variable domain, with the rest looked up from reference TRBV11-2 and TRBJ2-2, is EAGVAQSPRYKIIEKRQSVAFWCNPISGHATLYWYQQILGQGPKLLIQFQNNGVVDDSQLPKDRFSAERLKGVDSTLKIQPAKLEDSAVYLCASSFGLNTGELFFGEGSRLTVL.

This clone came up a few times. The chain employs TRBV9 and TRBJ2-1; D might be TRBD1 (6 bases). CDR1 and CDR2 from the germline V gene are SGDLS and YYNGEE. Trimming removed 3 bases at V and 4 bases at J, with 8 bases between. The CDR3 is 13 amino acids. CDR3 nucleotide sequence: TGTGCCAGCAGCGCTGACAGGTACAATGAGCAGTTCTTC. Its protein product is CASSADRYNEQFF. The full variable domain, its missing parts supplied by reference TRBV9 and TRBJ2-1, is DSGVTQTPKHLITATGQRVTLRCSPRSGDLSVYWYQQSLDQGLQFLIQYYNGEERAKGNILERFSAQQFPDLHSELNLSSLELGDSALYFCASSADRYNEQFFGPGTRLTVL.

The J gene is TRBJ1-4, the V gene TRBV9; no reliable D call. CDR1 and CDR2 (germline): SGDLS, YYNGEE. Deletions cut 0 bases from V and 13 bases from J, with 13 bases between. CDR3 length equals 13 residues. The CDR3 is CASSVGREGGLFF. CDR3 nucleotide sequence: TGTGCCAGCAGCGTAGGAAGGGAGGGAGGACTGTTTTTT.

This chain joins TRBV9 and TRBJ2-4, with unresolved D. Between the trimmed V and J ends, which lost 3 bases and 0 bases, there was a span of 7 bases. This CDR3 has 14 residues. CDR1 is SGDLS, CDR2 YYNGEE, per germline. The CDR3 region has the DNA TGTGCCAGCAGCGCCTCGGGAGCCAAAAACATTCAGTACTTC. This translates into CASSASGAKNIQYF.

V and J are TRBV6-1 and TRBJ2-7; D remains ambiguous. The V end was cut by 3 bases, the J end by 0 bases, with 12 bases between. The CDR3 contains 15 residues. Looked up from germline, CDR1 is MNHNS and CDR2 is SASEGT. CDR3 sequence (DNA): TGTGCCAGCAGTGAGGTGCAGGACGGCTCCTACGAGCAGTACTTC. Its protein is CASSEVQDGSYEQYF.

This chain links TRBV2 with TRBJ1-2; no clear D. CDR3 length: 15 amino acids. Germline V gene data show CDR1 as SNHLY and CDR2 as FYNNEI. Trimming shortened V by 5 bases and J by 0 bases, and 13 bases separated the two germline ends. The CDR3 sequence is CASSPLISANYGYTF. CDR3 nucleotides: TGTGCCAGCAGTCCCCTGATTTCAGCTAACTATGGCTACACCTTC.

The chain recombines TRBV19 with TRBJ1-1; the D is unclear. This CDR3 has 13 amino acids. Between the trimmed V and J ends, which lost 3 bases and 0 bases, there was a span of 5 bases. CDR1 is LNHDA and CDR2 is SQIVND in the germline V gene (reference sequence). The CDR3 region is CASSISVNTEAFF. The CDR3 bases are TGTGCCAGTAGTATTAGTGTGAACACTGAAGCTTTCTTT.

This clone was seen a few times. The chain carries TRBV7-9 and TRBJ1-1; D uncertain. The CDR3 sequence is 12 residues long. Germline V gene lookup returns CDR1 SEHNR and CDR2 FQNEAQ (reference sequence). V was cut by 5 bases and J by 5 bases, with 9 bases left in between. DNA of the CDR3: TGTGCCAGCAGCCCGGGAGGGACTGAAGCTTTCTTT. Its protein product is CASSPGGTEAFF.

This chain connects TRBV13 to TRBJ2-1; weak D call: TRBD2 (6 bases). Trimming took off 4 bases at V and 10 bases at J, with 17 bases between the two ends. This CDR3 has 14 residues. Per germline, CDR1 PRHDT and CDR2 FYEKMQ (reference sequence). CDR3 protein: CASSSRLGLGEQFF. CDR3 DNA: TGTGCCAGCAGCTCCAGACTAGGGTTGGGGGAGCAGTTCTTC.

By sample share, this clone is large. The chain uses TRBV27 and TRBJ2-7; perhaps D is TRBD1 or TRBD2 (5 bases each). This CDR3 spans 13 amino acids. Trimming took off 3 bases at V and 6 bases at J, with 12 bases between the two ends. Germline V CDR1 and CDR2: MNHEY, SMNVEV (reference sequence). The CDR3 nucleotides read TGTGCCAGCAGTTTGTCTGGGGACCGCGAGCAGTACGTC. Protein product: CASSLSGDREQYV.

The chain has TRBV7-9 and TRBJ2-5; TRBD2 might be the D (6 bases). This CDR3 contains 14 residues. The V and J ends lost 3 bases and 5 bases respectively, with 13 bases between them. Germline V gene sequence: CDR1 SEHNR, CDR2 FQNEAQ (reference sequence). CDR3 loop: CASSLTRGRETQYF. The CDR3 nucleotides read TGTGCCAGCAGCTTGACCCGAGGGAGGGAGACCCAGTACTTC.

The CDR3 region has the DNA TGCGCCAGCAGCGTGACAGGGGGCACAGATACGCAGTATTTT. Its protein is CASSVTGGTDTQYF. The V gene is TRBV5-1, the J gene TRBJ2-3, with 8 bases matching TRBD1. The CDR3 has 14 residues. J gave up 1 base and V 4 bases, and 2 bases lay outside the gene matches. Germline CDR1 SGHRS, CDR2 YFSETQ.

This clone was counted only a few times. The chain is built from TRBV7-8 and TRBJ2-7, with 7 positions matching TRBD2. V shed 4 bases and J 3 bases; nucleotides not matched to a gene: 6. The CDR3 consists of 14 residues. Germline lookup yields CDR1 SGHVS and CDR2 FQNEAQ. Written as DNA, the CDR3 is TGTGCCAGCAGCTCCAAACTAGCGATCTACGAGCAGTACTTC. Translated: CASSSKLAIYEQYF.